A selection of T cell receptor beta chains follows, all from one sample in a study of OX40 agonist ivuxolimab in advanced cancers. Assay: immunoSEQ multiplex PCR; the TCRdb copy retains only in-frame clones and omits some. The sample has 25,000 to 35,000 clones, 60% to 85% seen once. The specimen was CD4+ or CD8+ T cells sorted from blood, collected in a trial of the OX40 agonist ivuxolimab. The source of these receptors is an adult with an advanced solid tumor such as melanoma, head and neck, liver or kidney cancer. Both conserved end residues are part of each CDR3. The D gene is left open where the match is weak. The size of a clone is reported for some rows only, either as once, few or many, or as a class for expanded clones.

V gene	D gene	J gene	clone size	CDR3 protein	CDR3 DNA
TRBV19	.	TRBJ1-1	.	CASSIGGKLNTEAFF	TGTGCCAGTAGTATAGGGGGGAAATTGAACACTGAAGCTTTCTTT
TRBV2	TRBD1	TRBJ2-6	few	CASRGDRAGANVLTF	TGTGCCAGCAGAGGGGACAGGGCTGGGGCCAACGTCCTGACTTTC
TRBV2	.	TRBJ2-5	.	CASSEGSGWVETQYF	TGTGCCAGCAGTGAAGGCAGTGGGTGGGTTGAGACCCAGTACTTC
TRBV7-2	.	TRBJ1-2	.	CASSYTGTTYGYTF	TGTGCCAGCAGCTATACGGGAACGACCTATGGCTACACCTTC
TRBV12-5	.	TRBJ2-3	few	CASAGRSTDTQYF	TGTGCTAGCGCAGGGAGAAGCACAGATACGCAGTATTTT
TRBV2	.	TRBJ2-2	.	CASSEGLPRGELFF	TGTGCCAGCAGTGAGGGATTGCCGCGGGGGGAGCTGTTTTTT
TRBV5-1	.	TRBJ2-5	.	CASSLDRRETQYF	TGCGCCAGCAGCTTGGATAGGAGGGAGACCCAGTACTTC
TRBV6-5	.	TRBJ2-1	.	CASSYGLQVHEQFF	TGTGCCAGCAGTTACGGGTTACAGGTCCATGAGCAGTTCTTC
TRBV30	TRBD1	TRBJ2-7	medium-sized	CAWSAPRDRGTYEQYF	TGTGCCTGGAGTGCCCCGAGGGACAGGGGAACCTACGAGCAGTACTTC
TRBV5-6	.	TRBJ2-7	.	CASSSWRGGGSEQYF	TGTGCCAGCAGCTCCTGGCGTGGAGGGGGCAGCGAGCAGTACTTC
TRBV30	.	TRBJ2-1	.	CAWTVGQGFYNEQFF	TGTGCCTGGACGGTAGGGCAGGGGTTCTACAATGAGCAGTTCTTC
TRBV6-5	TRBD1	TRBJ1-2	.	CASSSPGTGTYGYTF	TGTGCCAGCAGTTCCCCCGGGACAGGGACCTATGGCTACACCTTC
TRBV13	.	TRBJ2-1	.	CASSWIRSYNEQFF	TGTGCCAGCAGCTGGATTCGCTCCTACAATGAGCAGTTCTTC
TRBV6-6	.	TRBJ2-2	.	CASSYLRGLFF	TGTGCCAGCAGTTATTTAAGGGGGCTGTTTTTT
TRBV7-9	.	TRBJ2-5	.	CASSLQETQYF	TGTGCCAGCAGCCTACAAGAGACCCAGTACTTC
TRBV6-5	.	TRBJ1-3	.	CASSLGASLRSTIYF	TGTGCCAGCAGTCTGGGGGCATCTCTGAGAAGCACCATATATTTT
TRBV15	.	TRBJ1-2	.	CATSPSQGSYTF	TGTGCCACCAGCCCATCTCAGGGGAGCTACACCTTC
TRBV11-2	.	TRBJ2-7	.	CASSLAVEQYF	TGTGCCAGCAGCTTAGCTGTAGAGCAGTACTTC